This T cell receptor beta chain comes out of a study of CD8 T cells in Susac syndrome. RNA amounts of roughly 0.5 to 1 ug underwent reverse transcription with random hexamers. Across 54 Vbeta and 13 Jbeta, TCR beta CDR3 was amplified with immunoSEQ multiplex PCR. TCRdb passed the immunoSEQ multiplex PCR reads through MiXCR, listing each CDR3 protein once. The data hold around 130,000 distinct CDR3 sequences, with roughly 94% observed a single time. The authors carried out high-throughput sequencing of TCR beta. They applied it to CD8+ and CD4+ T cells obtained from blood. The TEMRA cells underwent FACS enrichment, while the CD8+ and CD4+ T cells underwent negative isolation. Per germline, CDR1 LNHDA and CDR2 SQIVND (reference sequence). Trimming took 6 bases from V and 5 from J; bases not matched to a gene: 11. CDR3 length equals 15 residues.

This receptor was obtained from a human donor in good health. The gene calls are TRBV19 and TRBJ1-1; 8 bases match TRBD1. The sequencing input was CD4+ T cells from PBMCs. CDR3 protein: CASSLTGGSETEAFF. CDR3 coding DNA: TGTGCCAGTAGCCTAACAGGGGGGTCGGAGACTGAAGCTTTCTTT.